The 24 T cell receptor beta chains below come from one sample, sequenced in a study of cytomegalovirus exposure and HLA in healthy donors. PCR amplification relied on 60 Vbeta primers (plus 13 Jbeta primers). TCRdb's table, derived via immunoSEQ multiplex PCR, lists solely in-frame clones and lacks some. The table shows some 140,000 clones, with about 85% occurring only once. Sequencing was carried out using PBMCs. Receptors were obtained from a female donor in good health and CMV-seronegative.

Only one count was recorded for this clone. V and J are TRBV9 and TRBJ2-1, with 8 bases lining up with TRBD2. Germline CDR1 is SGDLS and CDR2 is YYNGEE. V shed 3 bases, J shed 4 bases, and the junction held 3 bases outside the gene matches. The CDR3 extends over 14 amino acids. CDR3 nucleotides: TGTGCCAGCAGCGGAAGCGGGGGATACAATGAGCAGTTCTTC. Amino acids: CASSGSGGYNEQFF.

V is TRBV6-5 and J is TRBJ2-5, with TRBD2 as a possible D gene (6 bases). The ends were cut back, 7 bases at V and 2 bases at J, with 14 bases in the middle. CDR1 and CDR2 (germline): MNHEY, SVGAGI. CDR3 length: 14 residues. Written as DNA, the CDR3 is TGTGCCAGCACCCCCCCCGGGGGACAAGAGACCCAGTACTTC. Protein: CASTPPGGQETQYF.

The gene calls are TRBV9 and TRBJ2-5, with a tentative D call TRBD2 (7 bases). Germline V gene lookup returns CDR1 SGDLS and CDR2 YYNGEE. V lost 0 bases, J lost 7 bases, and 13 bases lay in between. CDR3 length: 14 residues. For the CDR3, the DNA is TGTGCCAGCAGCGTAGAGGGGGGGAGGGGGACCCAGTACTTC. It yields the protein CASSVEGGRGTQYF.

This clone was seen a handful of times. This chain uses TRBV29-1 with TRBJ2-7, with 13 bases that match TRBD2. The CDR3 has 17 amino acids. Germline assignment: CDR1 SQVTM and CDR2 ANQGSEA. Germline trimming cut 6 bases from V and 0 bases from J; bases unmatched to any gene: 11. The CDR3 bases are TGCAGCGTCACACTAGCGGGGGGGCCAATGCCCTCCTACGAGCAGTACTTC. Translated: CSVTLAGGPMPSYEQYF.

CDR3 DNA: TGCGCCAGCAGCGGAGCGGGGGGGACACAACAGACAGATACGCAGTATTTT. It yields the protein CASSGAGGTQQTDTQYF. The chain recombines TRBV5-1 with TRBJ2-3; TRBD2 matches 10 bases. Germline V lookup: CDR1 SGHRS, CDR2 YFSETQ. Trimming at V came to 4 bases and at J to 3 bases, leaving 11 bases not matched to a gene. There are 17 residues in the CDR3.

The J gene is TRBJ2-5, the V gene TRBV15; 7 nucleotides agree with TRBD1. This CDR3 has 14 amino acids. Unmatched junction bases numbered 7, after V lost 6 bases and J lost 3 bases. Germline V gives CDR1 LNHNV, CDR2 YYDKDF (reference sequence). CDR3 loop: CATRGLGTEETQYF. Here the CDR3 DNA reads TGTGCCACCAGGGGGCTAGGGACAGAAGAGACCCAGTACTTC. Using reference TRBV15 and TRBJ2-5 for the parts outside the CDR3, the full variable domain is DAMVIQNPRYQVTQFGKPVTLSCSQTLNHNVMYWYQQKSSQAPKLLFHYYDKDFNNEADTPDNFQSRRPNTSFCFLDIRSPGLGDTAMYLCATRGLGTEETQYFGPGTRLLVL.

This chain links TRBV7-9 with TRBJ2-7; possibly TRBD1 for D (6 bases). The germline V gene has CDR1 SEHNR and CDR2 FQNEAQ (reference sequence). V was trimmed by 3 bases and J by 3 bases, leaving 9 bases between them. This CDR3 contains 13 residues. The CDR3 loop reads CASSLDRNYEQYF. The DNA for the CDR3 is TGTGCCAGCAGCTTGGACAGAAACTACGAGCAGTACTTC.

The CDR3 region has the DNA TGTGCCAGCAGCGTAGACAGGGTGGTAGTTGAAAAACTGTTTTTT. Translated, it gives CASSVDRVVVEKLFF. The gene calls are TRBV7-8 and TRBJ1-4, with TRBD1 matching 7 bases. Per germline, CDR1 SGHVS and CDR2 FQNEAQ. This CDR3 is built from 15 residues. The ends lost 5 bases at V and 7 bases at J; junction bases unmatched: 10.

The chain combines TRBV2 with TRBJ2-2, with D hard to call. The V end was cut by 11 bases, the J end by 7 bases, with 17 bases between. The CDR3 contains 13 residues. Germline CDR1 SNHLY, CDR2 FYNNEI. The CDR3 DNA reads TGTGCCGACTCACCTCGATACGGCGGGGAGCTGTTTTTT. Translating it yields CADSPRYGGELFF.

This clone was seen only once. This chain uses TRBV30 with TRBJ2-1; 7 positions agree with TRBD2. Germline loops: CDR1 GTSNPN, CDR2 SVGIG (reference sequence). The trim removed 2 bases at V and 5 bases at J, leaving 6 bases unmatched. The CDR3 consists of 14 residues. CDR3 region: CAWSPLAVNNEQFF. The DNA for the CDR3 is TGTGCCTGGAGTCCTCTAGCGGTTAACAATGAGCAGTTCTTC.

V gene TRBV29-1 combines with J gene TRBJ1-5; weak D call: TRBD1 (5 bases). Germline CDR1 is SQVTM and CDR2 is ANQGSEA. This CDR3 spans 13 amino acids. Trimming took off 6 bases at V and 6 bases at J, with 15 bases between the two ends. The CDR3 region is CSVNEGAGQPQHF. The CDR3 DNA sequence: TGCAGCGTCAACGAAGGGGCTGGTCAGCCCCAGCATTTT. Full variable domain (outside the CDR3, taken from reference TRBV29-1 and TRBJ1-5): SAVISQKPSRDICQRGTSLTIQCQVDSQVTMMFWYRQQPGQSLTLIATANQGSEATYESGFVIDKFPISRPNLTFSTLTVSNMSPEDSSIYLCSVNEGAGQPQHFGDGTRLSIL.

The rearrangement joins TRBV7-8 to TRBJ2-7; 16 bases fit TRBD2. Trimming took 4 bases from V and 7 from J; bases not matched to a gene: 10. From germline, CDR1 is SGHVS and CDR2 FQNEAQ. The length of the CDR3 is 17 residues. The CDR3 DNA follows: TGTGCCAGCAGCTCGGGACTAGCGGGGGGGCCAGGGAGAGAGCAGTACTTC. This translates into CASSSGLAGGPGREQYF.

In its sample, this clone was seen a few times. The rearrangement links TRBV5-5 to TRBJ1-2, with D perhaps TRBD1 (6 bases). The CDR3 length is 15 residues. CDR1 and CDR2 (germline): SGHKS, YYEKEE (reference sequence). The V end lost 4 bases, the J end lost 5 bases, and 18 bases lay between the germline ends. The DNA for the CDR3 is TGTGCCAGCAGCCCGTTCACAGGGTTTGGTTATGGCTACACCTTC. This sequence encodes CASSPFTGFGYGYTF. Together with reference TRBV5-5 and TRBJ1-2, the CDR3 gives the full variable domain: DAGVTQSPTHLIKTRGQQVTLRCSPISGHKSVSWYQQVLGQGPQFIFQYYEKEERGRGNFPDRFSARQFPNYSSELNVNALLLGDSALYLCASSPFTGFGYGYTFGSGTRLTVV.

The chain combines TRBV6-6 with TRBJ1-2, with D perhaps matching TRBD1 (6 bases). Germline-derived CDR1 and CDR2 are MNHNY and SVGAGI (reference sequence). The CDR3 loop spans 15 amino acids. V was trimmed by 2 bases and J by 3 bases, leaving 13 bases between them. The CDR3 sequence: CASSYTLQGDYGYTF. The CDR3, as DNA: TGTGCCAGCAGTTACACCTTACAGGGAGACTATGGCTACACCTTC.

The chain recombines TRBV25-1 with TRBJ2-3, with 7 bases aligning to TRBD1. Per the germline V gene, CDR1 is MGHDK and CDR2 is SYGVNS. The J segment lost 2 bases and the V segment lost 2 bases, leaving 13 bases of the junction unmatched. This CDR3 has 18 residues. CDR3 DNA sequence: TGTGCCAGCAGTGAAGGGTGGAACATGCAGGGGGTCACAGATACGCAGTATTTT. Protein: CASSEGWNMQGVTDTQYF.

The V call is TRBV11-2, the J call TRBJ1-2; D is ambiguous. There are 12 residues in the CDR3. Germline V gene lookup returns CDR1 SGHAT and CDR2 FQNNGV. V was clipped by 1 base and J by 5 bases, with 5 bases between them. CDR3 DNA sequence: TGTGCCAGCAGCTTAGCAGGTTATGGCTACACCTTC. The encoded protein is CASSLAGYGYTF.

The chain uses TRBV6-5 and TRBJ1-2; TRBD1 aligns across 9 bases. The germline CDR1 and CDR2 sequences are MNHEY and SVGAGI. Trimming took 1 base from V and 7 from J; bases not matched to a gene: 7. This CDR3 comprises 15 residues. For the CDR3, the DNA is TGTGCCAGCAGTTACTTTCGGACAGGGGACGGTGGCTACACCTTC. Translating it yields CASSYFRTGDGGYTF.

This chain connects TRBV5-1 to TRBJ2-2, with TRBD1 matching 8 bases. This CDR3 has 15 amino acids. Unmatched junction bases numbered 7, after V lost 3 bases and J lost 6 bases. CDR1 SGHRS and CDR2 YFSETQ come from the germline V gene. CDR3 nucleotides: TGCGCCAGCAGCTCCGGACAGGGCGGGGCCGGGGAGCTGTTTTTT. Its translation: CASSSGQGGAGELFF.

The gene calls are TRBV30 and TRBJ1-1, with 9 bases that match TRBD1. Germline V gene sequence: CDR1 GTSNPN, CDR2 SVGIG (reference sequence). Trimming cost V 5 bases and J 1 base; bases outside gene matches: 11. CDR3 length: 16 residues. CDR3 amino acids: CAWAPGGTGWNTEAFF. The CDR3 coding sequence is TGTGCCTGGGCCCCGGGGGGGACAGGGTGGAACACTGAAGCTTTCTTT.

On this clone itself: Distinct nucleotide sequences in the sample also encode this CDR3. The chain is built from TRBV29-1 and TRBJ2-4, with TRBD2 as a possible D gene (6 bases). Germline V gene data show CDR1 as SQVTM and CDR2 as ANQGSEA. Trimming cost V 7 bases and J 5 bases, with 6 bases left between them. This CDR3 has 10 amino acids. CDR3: CSAGENIQYF. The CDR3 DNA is TGCAGCGCGGGAGAAAACATTCAGTACTTC.

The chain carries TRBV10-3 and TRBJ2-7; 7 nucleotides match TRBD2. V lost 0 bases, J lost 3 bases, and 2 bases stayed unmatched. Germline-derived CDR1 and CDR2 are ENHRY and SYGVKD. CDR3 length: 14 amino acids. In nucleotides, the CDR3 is TGTGCCATCAGTGAGTCCGGGGGGTACTACGAGCAGTACTTC. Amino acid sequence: CAISESGGYYEQYF.

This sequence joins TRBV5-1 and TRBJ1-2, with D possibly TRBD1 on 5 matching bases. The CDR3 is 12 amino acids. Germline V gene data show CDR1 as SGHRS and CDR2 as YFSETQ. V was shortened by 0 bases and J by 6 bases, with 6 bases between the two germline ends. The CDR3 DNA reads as TGCGCCAGCAGCTTGGGCAGGGATGGCTACACCTTC. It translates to CASSLGRDGYTF.

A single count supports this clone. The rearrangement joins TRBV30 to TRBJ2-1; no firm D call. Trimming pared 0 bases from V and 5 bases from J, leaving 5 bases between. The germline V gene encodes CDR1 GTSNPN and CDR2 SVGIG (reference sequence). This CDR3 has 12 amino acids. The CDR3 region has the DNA TGTGCCTGGAGTGTCCTTCACAATGAGCAGTTCTTC. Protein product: CAWSVLHNEQFF.

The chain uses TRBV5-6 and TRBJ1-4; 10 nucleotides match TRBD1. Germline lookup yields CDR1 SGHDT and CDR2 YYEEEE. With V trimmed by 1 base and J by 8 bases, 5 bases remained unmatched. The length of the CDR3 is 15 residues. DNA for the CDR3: TGTGCCAGCAGCTTGTCTGGGACAGGGGCAGAAAAACTGTTTTTT. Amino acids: CASSLSGTGAEKLFF.